This T cell receptor (beta chain) came from a study of T cell responses to AZD1222 COVID-19 vaccine. Study-wide results and caveats: Spike-specific TCR breadth and depth both grew after two AZD1222 doses. In a largely white British group with more females than males, clonal diversity was possibly underestimated. A reported finding is that nearly half of spike-specific TCRs target unmutated variant regions. It was only after the peak T cell response that any repertoires were sampled.

V lost 0 bases to trimming and J lost 8 bases; unmatched junction nucleotides: 5. CDR1 is SGHRS and CDR2 is YFSETQ in the germline V gene. CDR3 length: 15 residues. On this clone: Antigen specificity is unknown.

Assay used: immunoSEQ multiplex PCR; TCRdb lists only in-frame clones, some missing. The sample has about 74,000 clones, roughly 88% seen once. The origin of this receptor is an adult in good health. The chain couples TRBV5-1 to TRBJ1-2, with 12 nucleotides matching TRBD1. Sample: peripheral blood, taken on day 0 of AZD1222 vaccination. The CDR3 DNA follows: TGCGCCAGCAGCTTGGAGGGACAGGGGGCAGAGGGCTACACCTTC. It codes for CASSLEGQGAEGYTF.